The 29 T cell receptor beta chains below were found in one sample sequenced in a study of control samples from healthy donors and cancer patients. The repertoire was sequenced with immunoSEQ multiplex PCR; TCRdb's copy has only in-frame clones and lacks some. Here the sample spans roughly 120,000 clones, about nine tenths being singletons. The source material was blood. Receptors originate from a woman between 18 and 29 years old in good health.

This clone was observed once. The chain uses TRBV18 and TRBJ1-3; D gene uncertain. Germline assignment: CDR1 KGHSH and CDR2 LQKENI. Deletions cut 3 bases from V and 2 bases from J, with 5 bases between. The CDR3 extends over 13 amino acids. CDR3 sequence: CASSPLPGNTIYF. The DNA of the CDR3 is TGTGCCAGCTCACCTCTGCCTGGAAACACCATATATTTT.

Here the CDR3 DNA reads TGTGCCAGCTCACCAAGAAGGACAGGGGAAACCTACGAGCAGTACTTC. Its translation: CASSPRRTGETYEQYF. The chain combines TRBV18 with TRBJ2-7; 9 nucleotides agree with TRBD1. The CDR3 extends over 16 amino acids. Germline CDR1 KGHSH, CDR2 LQKENI. V lost 2 bases to trimming and J lost 2 bases; unmatched junction nucleotides: 7. Full variable domain (remainder filled in from reference TRBV18 and TRBJ2-7): NAGVMQNPRHLVRRRGQEARLRCSPMKGHSHVYWYRQLPEEGLKFMVYLQKENIIDESGMPKERFSAEFPKEGPSILRIQQVVRGDSAAYFCASSPRRTGETYEQYFGPGTRLTVT.

V is TRBV5-8 and J is TRBJ2-3; unclear D gene. This CDR3 spans 14 amino acids. Germline lookup yields CDR1 SGHTS and CDR2 YDEGEE. Trimming pared 2 bases from V and 2 bases from J, leaving 9 bases between. The CDR3 sequence is CASSFGQLTDTQYF. The CDR3 DNA sequence: TGTGCCAGCAGCTTTGGTCAGCTCACAGATACGCAGTATTTT.

The chain recombines TRBV7-2 with TRBJ2-1; the D gene is possibly TRBD1 (6 bases). From germline, CDR1 is SGHTA and CDR2 FQGNSA. This CDR3 spans 13 amino acids. V lost 2 bases, J lost 4 bases, and 6 bases lay in between. CDR3 bases: TGTGCCAGCAGCTTAAGGGGGTACAATGAGCAGTTCTTC. It is translated as CASSLRGYNEQFF.

Within the sample, this clone is medium-sized (0.01 to 0.1%). This rearrangement joins TRBV7-7 to TRBJ1-1; possible D gene TRBD1, 5 bases. This CDR3 comprises 18 residues. V was pared by 5 bases and J by 1 base, with 23 bases between. The V gene's germline CDR1 is SSHAT and CDR2 FNYEAQ (reference sequence). The CDR3 loop is CASSLTARDGDTNTEAFF. CDR3 DNA sequence: TGTGCCAGCAGCCTAACTGCCCGGGACGGAGACACGAACACTGAAGCTTTCTTT.

This chain connects TRBV12-3 or TRBV12-4 to TRBJ2-2; D not resolved. V was cut by 1 base and J by 6 bases, with 6 bases left in between. This CDR3 region has 13 residues. The CDR3 DNA follows: TGTGCCAGCAGTTTAGTTGCGGCCGGGGAGCTGTTTTTT. As protein: CASSLVAAGELFF.

The chain employs TRBV30 and TRBJ1-1; tentative D call: TRBD1 (5 bases). With 0 bases removed from V and 10 bases from J, the gap between germline ends came to 24 bases. This CDR3 comprises 16 residues. CDR1 is GTSNPN, CDR2 SVGIG, per germline (reference sequence). The CDR3: CAWSVPRGIVYGRAFF. The CDR3 region has the DNA TGTGCCTGGAGTGTACCAAGGGGAATTGTTTACGGGCGAGCTTTCTTT. Drawing the rest from reference TRBV30 and TRBJ1-1, the complete variable domain is SQTIHQWPATLVQPVGSPLSLECTVEGTSNPNLYWYRQAAGRGLQLLFYSVGIGQISSEVPQNLSASRPQDRQFILSSKKLLLSDSGFYLCAWSVPRGIVYGRAFFGQGTRLTVV.

The chain uses TRBV28 and TRBJ1-1; no firm D call. The V gene's germline CDR1 is MDHEN and CDR2 SYDVKM. The CDR3 has 12 amino acids. Deletions cut 3 bases from V and 5 bases from J, with 7 bases between. CDR3 region: CASSFGRTEAFF. CDR3 DNA sequence: TGTGCCAGCAGTTTTGGGCGGACTGAAGCTTTCTTT.

The count of this clone is one. The chain employs TRBV19 and TRBJ2-1; 9 bases agree with TRBD2. V shed 1 base and J 7 bases; nucleotides not matched to a gene: 8. The CDR3 spans 16 residues. Germline V lookup: CDR1 LNHDA, CDR2 SQIVND (reference sequence). CDR3 bases: TGTGCCAGTAGTATAGGCGTAGGACTAGCGCCAAATGAGCAGTTCTTC. Encoded protein: CASSIGVGLAPNEQFF.

The chain employs TRBV28 and TRBJ1-5; 7 nucleotides agree with TRBD1. The V gene's germline CDR1 is MDHEN and CDR2 SYDVKM. J was trimmed by 4 bases and V by 5 bases; bases with no gene match: 8. This CDR3 comprises 15 residues. The CDR3 spells CASSLTGARNQPQHF. CDR3 DNA: TGTGCCAGCAGTCTAACAGGGGCCAGAAATCAGCCCCAGCATTTT.

The rearrangement uses TRBV4-3 and TRBJ2-2, with D maybe TRBD2 (6 bases). The CDR3 sequence is 14 residues long. The germline V gene encodes CDR1 LGHNA and CDR2 YSLEER. Trimming cost V 6 bases and J 2 bases, with 10 bases left between them. Here the CDR3 reads CASRRDSNTGELFF. The CDR3 DNA sequence: TGCGCCAGCAGGCGGGACTCTAACACCGGGGAGCTGTTTTTT.

This rearrangement joins TRBV30 to TRBJ1-2; TRBD1 agrees at 9 bases. This CDR3 is built from 14 residues. Looked up from germline, CDR1 is GTSNPN and CDR2 is SVGIG (reference sequence). Trimming removed 3 bases from V and 6 bases from J; junction bases left unmatched: 8. CDR3 bases: TGTGCCTGGAGCACGGGACAGGGTAGCGATGGCTACACCTTC. This encodes CAWSTGQGSDGYTF.

This clone was seen only once. The chain has TRBV27 and TRBJ2-6; D not resolved. Per germline, CDR1 MNHEY and CDR2 SMNVEV (reference sequence). V was clipped by 9 bases and J by 2 bases, with 26 bases between them. The CDR3 sequence is 19 residues long. CDR3 loop: CASCNLGFYMEAGANVLTF. CDR3 in DNA: TGTGCCAGTTGTAATCTGGGATTCTATATGGAAGCTGGGGCCAACGTCCTGACTTTC.

The V gene is TRBV4-3, the J gene TRBJ2-3; no reliable D call. The CDR3 spans 13 residues. Germline V gene data show CDR1 as LGHNA and CDR2 as YSLEER. The V gene lost 5 bases and the J gene lost 6 bases, with 12 bases spanning the gap. The CDR3 is CASSYTRADTQYF. CDR3 nucleotides: TGCGCCAGCAGCTACACCCGAGCGGATACGCAGTATTTT.

The chain employs TRBV21-1 and TRBJ2-7. TRBV21-1 is flagged as a pseudogene. The CDR3 has 13 residues. DNA of the CDR3: TGTGCCAGTTCCGTGGAAGGGACCTACGAGCAGTACTTC. It specifies CASSVEGTYEQYF.

The V and J genes are TRBV12-5 and TRBJ2-3; TRBD2 agrees at 7 bases. Germline lookup yields CDR1 LGHNT and CDR2 FRNRAP. This CDR3 comprises 19 residues. After removal of 5 bases from V and 8 bases from J, the junction contained 25 bases not matched to a gene. As DNA, the CDR3 is TGTGCTAGTGGTCAGAGCGGGAACGTCCCCCAAGACAGTCCCTCTACGCAGTATTTT. It encodes CASGQSGNVPQDSPSTQYF.

The V call is TRBV25-1, the J call TRBJ2-2; no clear D. Per germline, CDR1 MGHDK and CDR2 SYGVNS. The CDR3 length is 16 residues. Trimming removed 1 base at V and 0 bases at J, with 9 bases between. This CDR3 reads CASSESLDANTGELFF. For the CDR3, the DNA is TGTGCCAGCAGTGAATCTTTGGACGCGAACACCGGGGAGCTGTTTTTT.

Points on this clone: A single base separates this from a much larger clone, so it may be a read error. The CDR3 coding sequence is TGTGCCAGCAGCTTGAAGGAGACCCAGTACTTC. This encodes CASSLKETQYF. The rearrangement joins TRBV7-2 to TRBJ2-5; D unclear. Germline V lookup: CDR1 SGHTA, CDR2 FQGNSA. The CDR3 totals 11 residues. Trimming took off 3 bases at V and 5 bases at J, with 4 bases between the two ends.

This clone was seen a few times. V and J are TRBV27 and TRBJ2-5; 7 bases line up with TRBD2. Trimming cost V 5 bases and J 6 bases; bases outside gene matches: 12. The CDR3 is 15 amino acids. Germline V gene lookup returns CDR1 MNHEY and CDR2 SMNVEV (reference sequence). In DNA, the CDR3 is TGTGCCAGCAGTCTAGAGGGACGTAGCGGGCAGACCCAGTACTTC. Translation gives CASSLEGRSGQTQYF.

This clone has just one count. V gene TRBV5-6 combines with J gene TRBJ2-3; no definite D call. Per germline, CDR1 SGHDT and CDR2 YYEEEE. The V end lost 0 bases, the J end lost 1 base, and 6 bases lay between the germline ends. This CDR3 comprises 14 residues. In DNA form, the CDR3 reads TGTGCCAGCAGCTTGGTGACCGGCACAGATACGCAGTATTTT. Translating it yields CASSLVTGTDTQYF.

The J gene is TRBJ1-2, the V gene TRBV24-1; D is ambiguous. The V end was cut by 3 bases, the J end by 0 bases, with 4 bases between. CDR3 length: 13 residues. Germline V gene data show CDR1 as KGHDR and CDR2 as SFDVKD. CDR3 coding DNA: TGTGCCACCAGTGATCCGGCTAACTATGGCTACACCTTC. Its protein product is CATSDPANYGYTF.

V usage is TRBV6-5 and J usage is TRBJ1-1; 8 positions match TRBD1. Germline loops: CDR1 MNHEY, CDR2 SVGAGI. CDR3 length equals 15 residues. The V segment lost 4 bases and the J segment 7 bases; nucleotides outside the gene matches: 11. In DNA, the CDR3 is TGTGCCAGCAGTTCGACAGGGGTGGGAACTTTTGAAGCTTTCTTT. Encoded protein: CASSSTGVGTFEAFF.

This chain uses TRBV6-6 with TRBJ2-7; the D call may be TRBD1 or TRBD2 (5 bases each). CDR3 length equals 13 residues. From germline, CDR1 is MNHNY and CDR2 SVGAGI (reference sequence). The V and J ends lost 7 bases and 4 bases respectively, with 14 bases between them. This CDR3 reads CASTRELGYEQYF. CDR3 nucleotide sequence: TGTGCCAGCACCAGGGAGCTTGGTTACGAGCAGTACTTC.

The chain recombines TRBV7-2 with TRBJ2-3; no firm D call. From germline, CDR1 is SGHTA and CDR2 FQGNSA. This CDR3 spans 15 amino acids. The V and J ends lost 3 bases and 0 bases respectively, with 10 bases between them. The CDR3 sequence is CASSLNYQSTDTQYF. CDR3 nucleotide sequence: TGTGCCAGCAGCTTGAACTACCAGAGCACAGATACGCAGTATTTT.

The chain couples TRBV19 to TRBJ2-3; 9 nucleotides match TRBD1. With 10 bases clipped from V and 1 base from J, the junction kept 6 bases outside the gene matches. CDR3 size: 14 residues. Germline V gene data show CDR1 as LNHDA and CDR2 as SQIVND (reference sequence). For the CDR3, the DNA is TGTGCCACGTCCGGGGACAGGGGCACAGATACGCAGTATTTT. Its translation is CATSGDRGTDTQYF.

This clone has a single count. V is TRBV30 and J is TRBJ2-3, with D uncertain. Germline CDR1 reads GTSNPN; CDR2 reads SVGIG (reference sequence). CDR3 length: 11 amino acids. V was pared by 4 bases and J by 1 base, with 3 bases between. CDR3 sequence: CAWMGTDTQYF. CDR3 nucleotide sequence: TGTGCCTGGATGGGCACAGATACGCAGTATTTT.

V and J are TRBV19 and TRBJ2-3, with a possible D match to TRBD1 (5 bases). V was cut by 6 bases and J by 2 bases, with 18 bases left in between. The germline CDR1 and CDR2 sequences are LNHDA and SQIVND (reference sequence). The CDR3 loop spans 16 amino acids. CDR3 loop: CASSHEGHFFTDTQYF. The DNA for the CDR3 is TGTGCCAGTAGCCATGAAGGACACTTTTTCACAGATACGCAGTATTTT.

V gene TRBV4-2 combines with J gene TRBJ2-7; the D call may be TRBD1 or TRBD2 (6 bases each). Germline-derived CDR1 and CDR2 are LGHNA and YNFKEQ. This CDR3 is 11 amino acids long. Trimming left V 5 bases short and J 11 bases short, with 13 bases between. The CDR3 DNA reads TGTGCCAGCAGCATCGGGGGCATGAAGTACTTC. This encodes CASSIGGMKYF.

CDR3 sequence: CASSFRTGIVRYGYTF. As DNA, the CDR3 is TGTGCCAGCAGTTTCCGAACAGGGATAGTACGCTATGGCTACACCTTC. V and J are TRBV28 and TRBJ1-2; tentatively, D is TRBD1 (6 bases). The CDR3 runs to 16 residues. Trimming shortened V by 3 bases and J by 4 bases, and 18 bases separated the two germline ends. Germline CDR1 MDHEN, CDR2 SYDVKM.